Presented here are 26 T cell receptor beta chains from one specimen sequenced in a study of monozygotic twins with inflammatory bowel disease. TCRdb re-called the 5' RACE reads, yielding one record per CDR3 amino acid sequence without DNA. The repertoire table contains around 370,000 distinct CDR3 sequences. The specimen was blood. Receptors were obtained from a human donor with ulcerative colitis or Crohn's disease, or a healthy co-twin of an affected twin (not recorded which).

The V gene is TRBV4-2, the J gene TRBJ2-6. Germline V gene sequence: CDR1 LGHNA, CDR2 YNFKEQ. The CDR3 runs 15 residues. Here the CDR3 reads CASSQLASGANVLTF.

The V call is TRBV20-1, the J call TRBJ2-5; TCRdb proposes TRBD1, but this gene call is untestable without DNA. Germline V gene data show CDR1 as DFQATT and CDR2 as SNEGSKA (reference sequence). CDR3 length: 15 amino acids. CDR3 loop: CSARDGQGAGETQYF.

V is TRBV5-1 and J is TRBJ2-5; TCRdb picks TRBD1, but there is no DNA to check that call. In germline, CDR1 is SGHRS, CDR2 YFSETQ. The CDR3 loop spans 14 amino acids. CDR3 protein: CASSLGQEVETQYF. The entire variable domain, with the rest obtained from reference TRBV5-1 and TRBJ2-5, is as follows: KAGVTQTPRYLIKTRGQQVTLSCSPISGHRSVSWYQQTPGQGLQFLFEYFSETQRNKGNFPGRFSGRQFSNSRSEMNVSTLELGDSALYLCASSLGQEVETQYFGPGTRLLVL.

The chain links TRBV20-1 to TRBJ2-5; there is no DNA to check the TCRdb D call of TRBD1. The CDR3 length is 12 residues. Germline V gives CDR1 DFQATT, CDR2 SNEGSKA (reference sequence). The CDR3: CSASLQGETQYF.

The V call is TRBV12-3 or TRBV12-4, the J call TRBJ2-7; the TRBD1 assignment by TCRdb is unverifiable without DNA. The CDR3 spans 13 residues. CDR3 loop: CASSVGVPYEQYF.

The rearrangement uses TRBV7-8 and TRBJ2-2; TCRdb reports TRBD1, a call that lacks DNA to check it against. Germline lookup yields CDR1 SGHVS and CDR2 FQNEAQ. CDR3 size: 16 residues. CDR3 sequence reads: CASSPGTEGYTGELFF.

The chain recombines TRBV5-6 with TRBJ2-5; TCRdb lists TRBD1, though no DNA is available to test this call. The CDR3 loop spans 15 amino acids. Per germline, CDR1 SGHDT and CDR2 YYEEEE. The chain's CDR3 is CASSLSATGQETQYF.

The chain joins TRBV5-1 to TRBJ2-3; TCRdb reports TRBD2, a call that lacks DNA to check it against. Per the germline V gene, CDR1 is SGHRS and CDR2 is YFSETQ. The CDR3 is made up of 17 amino acids. The CDR3 is CASSLGNSGGGTDTQYF. The full variable domain, with the rest looked up from reference TRBV5-1 and TRBJ2-3, is KAGVTQTPRYLIKTRGQQVTLSCSPISGHRSVSWYQQTPGQGLQFLFEYFSETQRNKGNFPGRFSGRQFSNSRSEMNVSTLELGDSALYLCASSLGNSGGGTDTQYFGPGTRLTVL.

The chain employs TRBV7-8 and TRBJ1-1. Germline V gene data show CDR1 as SGHVS and CDR2 as FQNEAQ. The CDR3 runs 17 residues. CDR3 region: CASSQMEAYDMNTEAFF.

The chain combines TRBV19 with TRBJ1-2; TCRdb's D gene call, TRBD1, goes unchecked for lack of DNA. Per germline, CDR1 LNHDA and CDR2 SQIVND (reference sequence). This CDR3 is built from 13 residues. The CDR3: CASNLGRDRGYTF.

The chain uses TRBV15 and TRBJ2-3; lacking DNA, the TRBD1 call made by TCRdb goes unchecked. Germline CDR1 reads LNHNV; CDR2 reads YYDKDF (reference sequence). The length of the CDR3 is 13 residues. This CDR3 is CATSSHRGDTQYF.

V usage is TRBV20-1 and J usage is TRBJ2-7; TCRdb names TRBD1, which stays unverified in the absence of DNA. This CDR3 has 13 amino acids. Germline V gene lookup returns CDR1 DFQATT and CDR2 SNEGSKA (reference sequence). CDR3 region: CSAVRTGAYEQYF.

The J gene is TRBJ2-1, the V gene TRBV6-2 or TRBV6-3. The CDR3 consists of 14 residues. Germline loops: CDR1 MNHEY, CDR2 SVGEGT. CDR3 region: CASGAGRSYNEQFF.

CDR3 in amino acids: CASSVRTGGNSPLHF. The chain combines TRBV9 with TRBJ1-6; TCRdb's D call of TRBD1 is untestable without DNA. Germline V lookup: CDR1 SGDLS, CDR2 YYNGEE. This CDR3 has 15 amino acids.

The chain combines TRBV9 with TRBJ1-5; lacking DNA, the TRBD1 call made by TCRdb goes unchecked. CDR1 and CDR2 (germline): SGDLS, YYNGEE. This CDR3 contains 14 residues. The CDR3 is CASSVAGGRQPQHF.

V gene TRBV9 combines with J gene TRBJ1-3. This CDR3 is built from 15 residues. Per germline, CDR1 SGDLS and CDR2 YYNGEE. CDR3 region: CASSPDPASGNTIYF.

V gene TRBV27 combines with J gene TRBJ1-3. CDR1 is MNHEY, CDR2 SMNVEV, per germline (reference sequence). This CDR3 is built from 13 residues. CDR3 sequence: CASSPRSGNTIYF.

V is TRBV2 and J is TRBJ1-3. Per germline, CDR1 SNHLY and CDR2 FYNNEI. The CDR3 covers 17 residues. CDR3 amino acids: CASSEAATDSSGNTIYF.

This chain connects TRBV29-1 to TRBJ1-5. In germline, CDR1 is SQVTM, CDR2 ANQGSEA. This CDR3 spans 14 amino acids. CDR3 region: CSVEEAGGGLAQHF.

The chain links TRBV5-1 to TRBJ2-2. From germline, CDR1 is SGHRS and CDR2 YFSETQ. This CDR3 contains 16 residues. CDR3: CASSLAHTANTGELFF.

V is TRBV10-3 and J is TRBJ2-7; TCRdb proposes TRBD1, but this gene call is untestable without DNA. This CDR3 spans 15 amino acids. Looked up from germline, CDR1 is ENHRY and CDR2 is SYGVKD. CDR3 protein: CAIRARRQGMDEQYF.

The CDR3 here is CSAHSVLGTQYF. The chain uses TRBV20-1 and TRBJ2-5. Germline lookup yields CDR1 DFQATT and CDR2 SNEGSKA (reference sequence). The length of the CDR3 is 12 residues.

The chain is built from TRBV5-1 and TRBJ1-1; absent DNA, TCRdb's TRBD1 call cannot be checked. Per the germline V gene, CDR1 is SGHRS and CDR2 is YFSETQ. CDR3 size: 16 residues. The CDR3 region is CASSPGQRPLNTEAFF.

The V and J genes are TRBV10-3 and TRBJ2-3. The germline V gene encodes CDR1 ENHRY and CDR2 SYGVKD. The CDR3 extends over 13 amino acids. The CDR3 sequence: CAISESSEDTQYF.

V and J are TRBV7-2 and TRBJ2-3. Germline lookup yields CDR1 SGHTA and CDR2 FQGNSA. This CDR3 spans 15 amino acids. This CDR3 reads CASSLTRTSTDTQYF.

The genes are TRBV19 and TRBJ2-2; lacking DNA, the TRBD1 call made by TCRdb goes unchecked. Per the germline V gene, CDR1 is LNHDA and CDR2 is SQIVND (reference sequence). The CDR3 is 16 amino acids. The CDR3 sequence is CASIRGTVANTGELFF.